The 27 T cell receptor beta chains below come from one sample, sequenced in a study of blood T cells in healthy people across ages (dated by TCRdb to between 2014 and 2017). The library was built by means of 5' RACE. Sequencing was carried out with an Illumina HiSeq 2500. A second roughly 6 to 11 cycle PCR used a sample-barcoded 5' primer and a J-beta primer mix. TCRdb handled the public reads itself, with Q25 trimming in fastp and clone calling in MiXCR, and kept productive beta chains. Every entry covers one CDR3 protein and lists the most common genes and DNA from its rows. The sample table contains some 890,000 distinct CDR3 sequences; only one count was recorded for 25% to 30% of them. The ten largest clones add up to roughly 10% of the sample. The sample also formed part of further work on T cells of mothers and their children.

The specimen sequenced was blood. The receptors here all came from a woman aged 40 to 49 in good health.

This clonotype has a count of ten or more. The V gene is TRBV29-1, the J gene TRBJ1-2; D is unclear. The CDR3 is 14 residues long. The germline V gene encodes CDR1 SQVTM and CDR2 ANQGSEA. The V and J ends lost 3 bases and 1 base respectively, with 12 bases between them. The CDR3 spells CSVEAENYNYGYTF. The DNA for the CDR3 is TGCAGCGTTGAGGCGGAAAACTATAACTATGGCTACACCTTC.

V and J are TRBV14 and TRBJ1-1; D is perhaps TRBD1 (5 bases). Trimming removed 3 bases at V and 3 bases at J, with 17 bases between. The CDR3 length is 16 residues. The germline V gene encodes CDR1 SGHDN and CDR2 FVKESK. The CDR3: CASSHPLGWGDTEAFF. In DNA form, the CDR3 reads TGTGCCAGCAGCCACCCTCTCGGGTGGGGGGACACTGAAGCTTTCTTT.

The rearrangement links TRBV3-1 to TRBJ1-6; a possible D gene is TRBD1 (5 bases). V lost 1 base and J 7 bases, leaving 17 bases between the germline ends. Germline values: CDR1 LGHDT, CDR2 YNNKEL (reference sequence). The CDR3 contains 17 residues. CDR3 amino acids: CASSQVRGGARNSPLHF. CDR3 DNA: TGTGCCAGCAGCCAAGTAAGGGGAGGGGCGCGGAATTCACCCCTCCACTTT.

This chain links TRBV6-6 with TRBJ2-5; maybe TRBD1 (5 bases). Germline CDR1 reads MNHNY; CDR2 reads SVGAGI (reference sequence). This CDR3 region has 16 residues. V lost 7 bases and J lost 5, with 23 bases in between. In DNA form, the CDR3 reads TGTGCCAGCAATTCCCGGTGGGGCACCAAAGAGGAGACCCAGTACTTC. It encodes CASNSRWGTKEETQYF.

The chain joins TRBV18 to TRBJ1-1; the D is unclear. Trimming cost V 3 bases and J 0 bases, with 11 bases left between them. The germline CDR1 and CDR2 sequences are KGHSH and LQKENI. CDR3 size: 15 residues. CDR3 DNA sequence: TGTGCCAGCTCACCTAACCCGGAGATGAACACTGAAGCTTTCTTT. Its protein is CASSPNPEMNTEAFF.

This clonotype was picked up a small number of times. Since a much larger clone is just one base distant, this may be a read error. The genes are TRBV4-1 and TRBJ2-7, with a possible D match to TRBD2 (6 bases). This CDR3 region has 14 residues. V dropped 5 bases and J dropped 5 bases, with 16 bases sitting between them. CDR1 and CDR2 from the germline V gene are MGHRA and YSYEKL. CDR3 in DNA: TGCGCCAGCAGCTCGGGGGAGCCTTCCCACGAGCAGTACTTC. This encodes CASSSGEPSHEQYF.

The V call is TRBV19, the J call TRBJ2-1; D assignment may be TRBD1 or TRBD2 (5 bases each). V was cut by 6 bases and J by 2 bases, with 11 bases left in between. Germline values: CDR1 LNHDA, CDR2 SQIVND (reference sequence). The CDR3 is made up of 14 amino acids. The CDR3 loop is CASRGTSAYNEQFF. In DNA form, the CDR3 reads TGTGCCAGTAGGGGGACGTCAGCCTACAATGAGCAGTTCTTC.

This clonotype was seen a handful of times. The V gene is TRBV9, the J gene TRBJ2-1; possibly TRBD1 or TRBD2 for D (5 bases each). Germline V lookup: CDR1 SGDLS, CDR2 YYNGEE. Deletions cut 5 bases from V and 6 bases from J, with 9 bases between. The CDR3 runs to 12 residues. The CDR3: CASRGVSNEQFF. DNA for the CDR3: TGTGCCAGCAGGGGGGTCTCCAATGAGCAGTTCTTC.

Written as DNA, the CDR3 is TGCAGTGCTAGAGCCTTTGGGACAGGGCACTATGGCTACACCTTC. Its protein is CSARAFGTGHYGYTF. The chain has TRBV20-1 and TRBJ1-2, with 9 bases that match TRBD1. Germline V lookup: CDR1 DFQATT, CDR2 SNEGSKA (reference sequence). The CDR3 has 15 residues. V dropped 1 base and J dropped 3; count of bases not matched to a gene: 6.

This clonotype appeared many times. This sequence joins TRBV20-1 and TRBJ2-1, with D possibly TRBD2 on 6 matching bases. V lost 0 bases, J lost 3 bases, and 15 bases lay in between. This CDR3 has 16 amino acids. Per the germline V gene, CDR1 is DFQATT and CDR2 is SNEGSKA (reference sequence). The CDR3 is CSARDRGLRLYNEQFF. As DNA, the CDR3 is TGCAGTGCTAGAGATCGGGGACTCAGACTCTACAATGAGCAGTTCTTC.

This clonotype was seen many times. The CDR3 sequence: CASSLRADQPQHF. CDR3 nucleotide sequence: TGTGCCAGCAGTTTGAGGGCGGATCAGCCCCAGCATTTT. The chain links TRBV12-3 or TRBV12-4 to TRBJ1-5; no clear D. V lost 3 bases to trimming and J lost 5 bases, with 8 bases between them. The CDR3 length is 13 residues.

This clonotype was counted only a few times. This rearrangement joins TRBV5-1 to TRBJ2-1; D gene uncertain. Germline assignment: CDR1 SGHRS and CDR2 YFSETQ. V was trimmed by 0 bases and J by 5 bases, leaving 12 bases between them. The CDR3 contains 15 residues. The CDR3 DNA sequence: TGCGCCAGCAGCTTGGAGACTCTCAGTCACAATGAGCAGTTCTTC. This translates into CASSLETLSHNEQFF.

The rearrangement joins TRBV20-1 to TRBJ2-7, with D perhaps TRBD2 (7 bases). TRBJ2-5 explains the end of the DNA better; the J call may be wrong. The CDR3 extends over 11 amino acids. Germline V gene data show CDR1 as DFQATT and CDR2 as SNEGSKA (reference sequence). The CDR3 loop is CSAWEGGTQYF. CDR3 bases: TGCAGTGCCTGGGAGGGGGGGACCCAGTACTTC.

This clonotype was observed a few times. V and J are TRBV4-3 and TRBJ2-3; D gene uncertain. The CDR3 extends over 13 amino acids. The V and J ends lost 4 bases and 6 bases respectively, with 11 bases between them. Germline assignment: CDR1 LGHNA and CDR2 YSLEER. CDR3 coding DNA: TGCGCCAGCAGCCTTAACTTACAGGATACGCAGTATTTT. Translation: CASSLNLQDTQYF.

The chain joins TRBV12-5 to TRBJ2-1; TRBD2 might be the D (5 bases). V lost 9 bases and J 8 bases, leaving 17 bases between the germline ends. This CDR3 is 13 amino acids long. Per the germline V gene, CDR1 is LGHNT and CDR2 is FRNRAP. The CDR3 reads CARGRSGVDEQFF. CDR3 nucleotides: TGTGCTAGGGGTAGAAGCGGTGTCGATGAGCAGTTCTTC.

This clonotype has just a few counts. V and J are TRBV6-2 or TRBV6-3 and TRBJ2-2; D gene ambiguous. V was shortened by 10 bases and J by 3 bases, with 15 bases between the two germline ends. The germline V gene has CDR1 MNHEY and CDR2 SVGEGT. The CDR3 totals 14 residues. The CDR3 sequence: CANSRRAYTGELFF. The CDR3 nucleotides read TGTGCCAACTCTCGCCGGGCATACACCGGGGAGCTGTTTTTT.

This clonotype was counted a few times. The chain combines TRBV7-2 with TRBJ1-1; D unresolved. The germline CDR1 and CDR2 sequences are SGHTA and FQGNSA. With 5 bases removed from V and 3 bases from J, the gap between germline ends came to 10 bases. The CDR3 length is 13 residues. CDR3 nucleotide sequence: TGTGCCAGCAGCCCGTACTTATACACTGAAGCTTTCTTT. Translation gives CASSPYLYTEAFF.

This clonotype was counted a few times. The J gene is TRBJ2-1, the V gene TRBV4-2, with D hard to call. This CDR3 spans 17 amino acids. Germline values: CDR1 LGHNA, CDR2 YNFKEQ. Between the trimmed V and J ends, which lost 3 bases and 4 bases, there was a span of 19 bases. The CDR3 coding sequence is TGTGCCAGCAGCCACTCCACGGGTGGGGTAATTTACAATGAGCAGTTCTTC. Translation: CASSHSTGGVIYNEQFF.

In its sample, this clonotype was seen many times. This chain links TRBV27 with TRBJ2-3, with D possibly TRBD1 on 6 matching bases. This CDR3 region has 13 residues. Germline V gives CDR1 MNHEY, CDR2 SMNVEV (reference sequence). V was pared by 5 bases and J by 8 bases, with 14 bases between. CDR3 nucleotides: TGTGCCAGCAGTCAACAGGGTCCGGGTACGCAGTATTTT. Protein: CASSQQGPGTQYF.

The rearrangement links TRBV5-1 to TRBJ2-3, with 7 bases fitting TRBD1. From germline, CDR1 is SGHRS and CDR2 YFSETQ. Unmatched junction bases numbered 4, after V lost 1 base and J lost 2 bases. This CDR3 has 15 residues. CDR3 sequence: CASSLPGQYTDTQYF. The DNA for the CDR3 is TGCGCCAGCAGCTTGCCGGGACAGTACACAGATACGCAGTATTTT. The full variable domain, its missing parts supplied by reference TRBV5-1 and TRBJ2-3, is KAGVTQTPRYLIKTRGQQVTLSCSPISGHRSVSWYQQTPGQGLQFLFEYFSETQRNKGNFPGRFSGRQFSNSRSEMNVSTLELGDSALYLCASSLPGQYTDTQYFGPGTRLTVL.

This clonotype has ten or more counts. V is TRBV5-5 and J is TRBJ2-7; D might be TRBD1 or TRBD2, each matching 6 bases. CDR3 length: 14 amino acids. Germline CDR1 is SGHKS and CDR2 is YYEKEE (reference sequence). The V and J ends lost 4 bases and 7 bases respectively, with 18 bases between them. The CDR3 here is CASSPGAGALEQYF. The CDR3, as DNA: TGTGCCAGCAGCCCGGGGGCAGGGGCGCTTGAGCAGTACTTC.

The rearrangement joins TRBV5-5 to TRBJ1-4; D may be TRBD1 (6 bases). This CDR3 is 18 amino acids long. Per germline, CDR1 SGHKS and CDR2 YYEKEE (reference sequence). Trimming left V 0 bases short and J 8 bases short, with 23 bases between. Written as DNA, the CDR3 is TGTGCCAGCAGCTTGGTAGGGTCCGGCCGGCAGGGGCAAGAAAAACTGTTTTTT. Its protein is CASSLVGSGRQGQEKLFF.

This clonotype was detected a few times. Here the CDR3 reads CASSLSVGAVDEQFF. The CDR3 bases are TGTGCCAGCAGCCTCTCGGTGGGGGCCGTCGATGAGCAGTTCTTC. V and J are TRBV11-2 and TRBJ2-1; perhaps TRBD1 as D (6 bases). Trimming pared 5 bases from V and 8 bases from J, leaving 19 bases between. This CDR3 is built from 15 residues. Germline V gene data show CDR1 as SGHAT and CDR2 as FQNNGV.

This clonotype was recorded a few times. The genes are TRBV15 and TRBJ1-4; D may be TRBD1 (6 bases). This CDR3 region has 15 residues. From germline, CDR1 is LNHNV and CDR2 YYDKDF (reference sequence). The germline V and J ends were trimmed by 0 bases and 3 bases, with 8 bases remaining between them. The DNA for the CDR3 is TGTGCCACCAGCAGAGAGGCAGGGGCTAATGAAAAACTGTTTTTT. Protein sequence: CATSREAGANEKLFF.

This chain links TRBV4-1 with TRBJ1-1; 11 nucleotides align to TRBD1. V dropped 4 bases and J dropped 4; count of bases not matched to a gene: 5. The CDR3 has 15 amino acids. Germline CDR1 and CDR2: MGHRA and YSYEKL. CDR3: CASSPWDRGITEAFF. The CDR3 DNA follows: TGCGCCAGCAGCCCCTGGGACAGGGGGATCACTGAAGCTTTCTTT.

This clonotype was found a few times. The gene calls are TRBV5-1 and TRBJ2-7; a weak D match, TRBD1 (5 bases). Looked up from germline, CDR1 is SGHRS and CDR2 is YFSETQ. V lost 1 base to trimming and J lost 7 bases, with 21 bases between them. The CDR3 extends over 16 amino acids. The CDR3 sequence is CASSLSRALSGWEQYF. The CDR3, as DNA: TGCGCCAGCAGCTTGTCCAGGGCCCTTTCGGGTTGGGAGCAGTACTTC.

The CDR3 DNA reads as TGCGCCAGCAGCGCTACTAGCCGCACAGATACGCAGTATTTT. Its translation is CASSATSRTDTQYF. The rearrangement links TRBV5-1 to TRBJ2-3; weak D call: TRBD2 (6 bases). This CDR3 is 14 amino acids long. Germline V CDR1 and CDR2: SGHRS, YFSETQ. Trimming shortened V by 4 bases and J by 1 base, and 10 bases separated the two germline ends.